This TCR beta chain was sequenced during a study of cytomegalovirus exposure and HLA in healthy donors. Points from the study as a whole: A later analysis revealed that TCR association rates differed between HLA loci, peaking at DRB1 and bottoming out at HLA-C. In vitro experiments confirmed that three CMV-associated chains were specific for CMV antigens.

About this clone: Its cognate antigen is unknown.

The PCR used 60 Vbeta and 13 Jbeta primers. The table came from immunoSEQ multiplex PCR; TCRdb's copy has only in-frame clones and leaves some out. The data show fewer than 150,000 clones, around 85% seen once. Sequencing input: PBMCs. This clonotype was obtained from a woman in her thirties in good health and CMV-seropositive.

The CDR3 is CASSPNINRGTDYEQYF. The CDR3 DNA follows: TGTGCCAGCTCACCTAACATAAACAGGGGAACGGACTACGAGCAGTACTTC. V is TRBV18 and J is TRBJ2-7, with TRBD1 matching 7 bases. This CDR3 spans 17 amino acids. Germline CDR1 KGHSH, CDR2 LQKENI. J gave up 3 bases and V 3 bases, and 14 bases lay outside the gene matches.